This T cell receptor beta chain was obtained from a study of OX40 agonist ivuxolimab in advanced cancers. About the research overall: Dosing consisted of intravenous ivuxolimab at 0.01 to 10 mg/kg every 2 weeks. Findings and caveats of the study: Clonal expansion by week 6 occurred in CD4+ and CD8+ blood T cells (at 0.1 to 3.0 mg/kg). Expanded clones tended on average to be more numerous among CD8+ T cells than CD4+.

Some clones are missing from TCRdb's copy, which holds only in-frame ones; the method was immunoSEQ multiplex PCR. The sample lists tens of thousands of clones; approximately 80% were seen once. The table lists this clone with a few counts. Its antigen is currently unknown. V lost 2 bases, J lost 7 bases, and 14 bases lay in between. The CDR3 spans 14 residues. Germline V gene lookup returns CDR1 SGHAT and CDR2 FQNNGV. This clonotype originated in an adult with an advanced solid tumor such as melanoma, head and neck, liver or kidney cancer. This material consisted of CD4+ or CD8+ T cells sorted from blood, taken in a trial of the OX40 agonist ivuxolimab. The J gene is TRBJ1-2, the V gene TRBV11-2; TRBD1 might be the D (5 bases). CDR3 protein: CASSLNQGVGGYTF. In DNA form, the CDR3 reads TGTGCCAGCAGCTTAAACCAGGGTGTGGGTGGCTACACCTTC.